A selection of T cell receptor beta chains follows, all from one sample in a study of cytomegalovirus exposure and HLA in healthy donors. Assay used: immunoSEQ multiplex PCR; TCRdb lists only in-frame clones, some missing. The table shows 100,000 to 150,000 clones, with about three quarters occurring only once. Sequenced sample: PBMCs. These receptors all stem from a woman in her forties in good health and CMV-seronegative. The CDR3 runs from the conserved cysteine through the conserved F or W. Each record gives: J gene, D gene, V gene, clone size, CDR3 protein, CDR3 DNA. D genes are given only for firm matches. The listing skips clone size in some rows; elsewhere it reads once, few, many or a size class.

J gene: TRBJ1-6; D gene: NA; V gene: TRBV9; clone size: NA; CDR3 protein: CASSVRDSPLHF; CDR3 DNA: TGTGCCAGCAGCGTTCGAGATTCACCCCTCCACTTT
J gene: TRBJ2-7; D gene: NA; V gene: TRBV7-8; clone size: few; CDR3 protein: CASSFRDISYEQYF; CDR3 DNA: TGTGCCAGCAGCTTTAGGGACATTTCCTACGAGCAGTACTTC
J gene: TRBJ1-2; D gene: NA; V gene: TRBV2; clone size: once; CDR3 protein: CARTGFYGYTF; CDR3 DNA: TGTGCCAGGACAGGTTTTTATGGCTACACCTTC
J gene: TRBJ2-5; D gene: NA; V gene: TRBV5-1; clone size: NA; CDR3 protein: CASSLVGLWETQYF; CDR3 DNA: TGCGCCAGCAGCTTGGTCGGTTTGTGGGAGACCCAGTACTTC
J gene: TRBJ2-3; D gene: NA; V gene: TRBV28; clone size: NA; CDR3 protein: CASSPAEFSTDTQYF; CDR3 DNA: TGTGCCAGCAGTCCAGCGGAGTTTAGCACAGATACGCAGTATTTT
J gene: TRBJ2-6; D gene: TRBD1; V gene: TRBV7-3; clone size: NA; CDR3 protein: CASSLRGQGNGANGLTF; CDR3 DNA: TGTGCCAGCAGCTTAAGGGGACAGGGGAATGGGGCCAACGGCCTGACTTTC
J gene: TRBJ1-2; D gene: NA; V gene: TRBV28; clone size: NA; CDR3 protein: CASSISYPFNYGYTF; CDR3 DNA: TGTGCCAGCAGTATCTCGTATCCTTTTAACTATGGCTACACCTTC
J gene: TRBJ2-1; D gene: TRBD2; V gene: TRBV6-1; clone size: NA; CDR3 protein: CASSDPGGSGNEQFF; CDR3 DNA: TGTGCCAGCAGTGACCCGGGAGGATCGGGCAATGAGCAGTTCTTC
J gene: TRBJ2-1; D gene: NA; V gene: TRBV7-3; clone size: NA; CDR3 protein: CASSLNSVQGEQFF; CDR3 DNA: TGTGCCAGCAGCCTTAATAGTGTTCAGGGCGAGCAGTTCTTC
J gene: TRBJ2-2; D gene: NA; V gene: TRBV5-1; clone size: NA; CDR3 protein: CASSSPERTPVGELFF; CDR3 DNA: TGCGCCAGCAGCTCGCCGGAGCGGACCCCGGTCGGGGAGCTGTTTTTT
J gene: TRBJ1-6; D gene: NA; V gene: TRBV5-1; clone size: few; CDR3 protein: CASSLSSGSDSPLHF; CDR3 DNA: TGCGCCAGCAGCTTGAGTTCAGGGTCCGACTCACCCCTCCACTTT
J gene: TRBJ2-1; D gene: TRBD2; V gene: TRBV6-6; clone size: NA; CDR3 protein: CASSTSGGARGEQFF; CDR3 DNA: TGTGCCAGCAGCACTAGCGGGGGGGCCCGGGGTGAGCAGTTCTTC
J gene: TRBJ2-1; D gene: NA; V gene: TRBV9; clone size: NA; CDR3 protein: CASSDGKNVPRGNEQFF; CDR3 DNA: TGTGCCAGCAGCGACGGGAAGAACGTCCCCCGGGGCAATGAGCAGTTCTTC
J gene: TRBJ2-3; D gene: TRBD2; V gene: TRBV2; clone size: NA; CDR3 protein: CASSSSSGLTTDTQYF; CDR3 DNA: TGTGCCAGCAGTTCCAGTTCGGGACTAACCACAGATACGCAGTATTTT
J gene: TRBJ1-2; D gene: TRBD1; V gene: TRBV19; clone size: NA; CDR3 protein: CASSKNQGADGYTF; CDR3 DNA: TGTGCCAGTAGTAAGAATCAGGGGGCCGATGGCTACACCTTC
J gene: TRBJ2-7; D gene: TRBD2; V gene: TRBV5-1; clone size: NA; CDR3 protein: CASSRAGTSGKHEQYF; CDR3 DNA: TGCGCCAGCAGCAGGGCGGGGACTAGCGGGAAACACGAGCAGTACTTC